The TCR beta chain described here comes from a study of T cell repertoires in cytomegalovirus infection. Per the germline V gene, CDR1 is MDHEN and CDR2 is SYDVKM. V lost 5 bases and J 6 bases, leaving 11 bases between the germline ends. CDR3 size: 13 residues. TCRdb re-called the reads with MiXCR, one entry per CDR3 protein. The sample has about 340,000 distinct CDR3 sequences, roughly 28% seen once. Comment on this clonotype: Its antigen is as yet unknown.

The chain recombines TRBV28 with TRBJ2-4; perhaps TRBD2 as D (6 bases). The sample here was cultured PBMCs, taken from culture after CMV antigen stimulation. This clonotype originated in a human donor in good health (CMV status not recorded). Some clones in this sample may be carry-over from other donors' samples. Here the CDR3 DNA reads TGTGCCAGCAGTACCCGGAGGGGAAACATTCAGTACTTC. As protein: CASSTRRGNIQYF.